The 17 T cell receptor beta chains below were found in one sample sequenced in a study of blood T cell repertoires in COVID-19. Sequencing used immunoSEQ multiplex PCR; TCRdb keeps in-frame clones, though not all of them. The sample lists about 250,000 clones; more than 85% were seen once. Sequenced input: PBMCs or T cells enriched from blood (not recorded which). These receptors originate from a man in his forties who had recovered from COVID-19.

The chain employs TRBV6-5 and TRBJ1-4; D is unclear. CDR3 length equals 14 residues. Per germline, CDR1 MNHEY and CDR2 SVGAGI. The germline V and J ends were trimmed by 2 bases and 8 bases, with 12 bases remaining between them. CDR3 amino acids: CASSYGWEDEKLFF. The CDR3 DNA follows: TGTGCCAGCAGTTACGGGTGGGAGGACGAAAAACTGTTTTTT.

The chain has TRBV4-2 and TRBJ2-7; D is undetermined. The CDR3 contains 15 residues. The V gene lost 4 bases and the J gene lost 0 bases, with 13 bases spanning the gap. Germline CDR1 and CDR2: LGHNA and YNFKEQ. The CDR3 region is CASSLQPRSSYEQYF. The CDR3 nucleotides are TGTGCCAGCAGCCTACAGCCGAGAAGCTCCTACGAGCAGTACTTC.

This clone appeared once. The chain employs TRBV29-1 and TRBJ1-5; the D gene is possibly TRBD1 (6 bases). V shed 7 bases and J shed 4 bases, with 14 bases lying between them. This CDR3 has 13 amino acids. Per the germline V gene, CDR1 is SQVTM and CDR2 is ANQGSEA. The CDR3 is CSAQIRGNQPQHF. The DNA of the CDR3 is TGCAGCGCCCAGATCAGGGGTAATCAGCCCCAGCATTTT.

This clone was seen more than once but under ten times. Other DNA sequences in this sample translate to the same CDR3. The V gene is TRBV7-8, the J gene TRBJ2-7, with 10 bases lining up with TRBD2. The CDR3 contains 15 residues. The ends lost 5 bases at V and 0 bases at J; junction bases unmatched: 4. From germline, CDR1 is SGHVS and CDR2 FQNEAQ. The CDR3 here is CASSRLAGDSYEQYF. CDR3 DNA sequence: TGTGCCAGCAGCAGGCTAGCGGGAGACTCCTACGAGCAGTACTTC.

The CDR3 bases are TGTGCCAGCTCACCGGAGGGCTACAACAAAAACATTCAGTACTTC. Its translation is CASSPEGYNKNIQYF. The rearrangement joins TRBV18 to TRBJ2-4, with D possibly being TRBD2 (6 bases). CDR3 length: 15 amino acids. V was cut by 3 bases and J by 3 bases, with 12 bases left in between. Germline V CDR1 and CDR2: KGHSH, LQKENI.

The CDR3 protein is CASGFGTGYQETQYF. For the CDR3, the DNA is TGTGCTAGTGGTTTTGGGACAGGGTACCAAGAGACCCAGTACTTC. This chain links TRBV12-5 with TRBJ2-5, with 9 bases matching TRBD1. The CDR3 loop spans 15 amino acids. Germline values: CDR1 LGHNT, CDR2 FRNRAP. After removal of 3 bases from V and 0 bases from J, the junction contained 2 bases not matched to a gene.

V gene TRBV19 combines with J gene TRBJ1-2, with D uncertain. Germline V CDR1 and CDR2: LNHDA, SQIVND (reference sequence). Trimming left V 0 bases short and J 7 bases short, with 9 bases between. The CDR3 runs to 13 residues. Here the CDR3 reads CASSIDRSLGYTF. The CDR3 DNA reads as TGTGCCAGTAGTATAGACAGGTCTCTTGGCTACACCTTC.

CDR3 residues: CASSFQDTEAFF. The CDR3 coding sequence is TGTGCCAGCAGCTTTCAGGACACTGAAGCTTTCTTT. This sequence joins TRBV11-3 and TRBJ1-1; no clear D gene. Germline lookup yields CDR1 SGHNT and CDR2 YENEEA. V dropped 3 bases and J dropped 3 bases, with 5 bases sitting between them. This CDR3 comprises 12 residues. Based on the CDR3 plus reference TRBV11-3 and TRBJ1-1, the full variable domain is EAGVVQSPRYKIIEKKQPVAFWCNPISGHNTLYWYLQNLGQGPELLIRYENEEAVDDSQLPKDRFSAERLKGVDSTLKIQPAELGDSAVYLCASSFQDTEAFFGQGTRLTVV.

The J gene is TRBJ1-5, the V gene TRBV7-9, with TRBD1 identical over 10 bases. The junction had 8 bases not matched to a gene; V was cut back by 0 bases and J by 0 bases. From germline, CDR1 is SEHNR and CDR2 FQNEAQ (reference sequence). There are 19 residues in the CDR3. The CDR3 sequence is CASSLALGTGDYSNQPQHF. CDR3 DNA sequence: TGTGCCAGCAGCTTAGCGCTTGGGACAGGGGATTATAGCAATCAGCCCCAGCATTTT.

The J gene is TRBJ1-1, the V gene TRBV3-1 (or the pseudogene TRBV3-2); 7 nucleotides agree with TRBD1. The germline V gene has CDR1 LGHDT and CDR2 YNNKEL (reference sequence). The length of the CDR3 is 16 residues. Trimming cost V 4 bases and J 2 bases; bases outside gene matches: 10. CDR3 coding DNA: TGTGCCAGCAGCCCCCGACAGGGAGGACACAACACTGAAGCTTTCTTT. Its protein is CASSPRQGGHNTEAFF.

The chain recombines TRBV19 with TRBJ1-2, with TRBD1 matching 8 bases. This CDR3 is 14 amino acids long. The junction had 8 bases not matched to a gene; V was cut back by 5 bases and J by 6 bases. The V gene's germline CDR1 is LNHDA and CDR2 SQIVND (reference sequence). CDR3 sequence: CASSVPETGDGYTF. The DNA for the CDR3 is TGTGCCAGTAGTGTGCCAGAGACAGGGGATGGCTACACCTTC.

This clone appeared a single time. The chain has TRBV4-1 and TRBJ1-2; D is possibly TRBD1 (6 bases). The germline V gene encodes CDR1 MGHRA and CDR2 YSYEKL. There are 17 residues in the CDR3. Trimming stripped 1 base from V and 6 bases from J, with 21 bases between. CDR3 sequence: CASSQGRGRGAIDGYTF. The CDR3 nucleotides are TGCGCCAGCAGCCAAGGACGGGGTCGGGGGGCCATCGATGGCTACACCTTC.

V gene TRBV13 combines with J gene TRBJ1-1; no clear D. This CDR3 has 13 amino acids. V was clipped by 5 bases and J by 5 bases, with 12 bases between them. CDR1 and CDR2 from the germline V gene are PRHDT and FYEKMQ (reference sequence). The CDR3 region has the DNA TGTGCCAGCAGCGGCGACCAGAGGACTGAAGCTTTCTTT. Its protein product is CASSGDQRTEAFF. The full variable domain, with the rest looked up from reference TRBV13 and TRBJ1-1, is AAGVIQSPRHLIKEKRETATLKCYPIPRHDTVYWYQQGPGQDPQFLISFYEKMQSDKGSIPDRFSAQQFSDYHSELNMSSLELGDSALYFCASSGDQRTEAFFGQGTRLTVV.

The chain joins TRBV4-1 to TRBJ1-6, with 7 bases fitting TRBD1. Looked up from germline, CDR1 is MGHRA and CDR2 is YSYEKL. V shed 3 bases, J shed 4 bases, and the junction held 6 bases outside the gene matches. The CDR3 is 16 residues long. The CDR3 sequence: CASSHHPGQYNSPLHF. CDR3 DNA: TGCGCCAGCAGCCACCATCCGGGACAGTATAATTCACCCCTCCACTTT.

CDR3 protein: CASSPFAGVRYEQFF. The CDR3 nucleotides are TGCGCCAGCAGCCCTTTCGCGGGAGTAAGATATGAGCAGTTCTTC. The V and J genes are TRBV4-3 and TRBJ2-1; 7 bases agree with TRBD2. CDR3 length equals 15 residues. Per the germline V gene, CDR1 is LGHNA and CDR2 is YSLEER. The trim removed 4 bases at V and 8 bases at J, leaving 11 bases unmatched.

This chain joins TRBV5-6 and TRBJ2-1, with 7 bases identical to TRBD2. The length of the CDR3 is 15 residues. Germline V gene lookup returns CDR1 SGHDT and CDR2 YYEEEE. V was pared by 2 bases and J by 2 bases, with 4 bases of the junction left unmatched. The CDR3 DNA sequence: TGTGCCAGCAGCTTCCTAGCGGCCCCCTACAATGAGCAGTTCTTC. Translation gives CASSFLAAPYNEQFF.

The chain uses TRBV5-6 and TRBJ2-6; possibly TRBD1 for D (5 bases). The CDR3 length is 17 residues. Trimming left V 0 bases short and J 4 bases short, with 14 bases between. Germline V gives CDR1 SGHDT, CDR2 YYEEEE. CDR3 sequence: CASSLGQPTSGANVLTF. The CDR3 bases are TGTGCCAGCAGCTTGGGACAGCCGACTTCGGGGGCCAACGTCCTGACTTTC. Filled out from reference TRBV5-6 and TRBJ2-6, the complete variable domain reads DAGVTQSPTHLIKTRGQQVTLRCSPKSGHDTVSWYQQALGQGPQFIFQYYEEEERQRGNFPDRFSGHQFPNYSSELNVNALLLGDSALYLCASSLGQPTSGANVLTFGAGSRLTVL.